This T cell receptor (beta chain) was identified in a study of breast tumors, draining lymph nodes, adjacent tissues. MiXCR, applied by TCRdb to the multiplex PCR reads, yields one record per CDR3 protein. The sample lists 270,000 or so distinct CDR3 sequences, 30% occurring once. This clonotype was seen at least ten times. Breast cancer patients provided tissue from their axillary draining lymph nodes. The CDR3 contains 15 residues. Germline values: CDR1 SGHNT, CDR2 YENEEA. V lost 1 base and J 5 bases, leaving 15 bases between the germline ends. This clonotype was obtained from a female donor with breast cancer. Some clones in this sample may be carry-over from other donors' samples. V gene TRBV11-3 combines with J gene TRBJ2-7; D gene unclear. Sequenced sample: axillary lymph node tissue. CDR3 amino acids: CASSLGLVHMDEQYF. CDR3 bases: TGTGCCAGCAGCTTAGGCCTGGTGCATATGGACGAGCAGTACTTC.